The sequence of this TCR beta chain was determined in a study of shared clonotypes between healthy human individuals. TCRdb keeps only in-frame clones here, not all; method: immunoSEQ multiplex PCR. In the table there are about 1,500,000 clones, around 95% of which are singletons. Germline-derived CDR1 and CDR2 are DFQATT and SNEGSKA (reference sequence). CDR3 length equals 11 residues. The V end lost 3 bases, the J end lost 11 bases, and 13 bases lay between the germline ends. All donors were healthy HIV-negative adults lacking recent acute infections or vaccinations. The TCR sequence derives from a man younger than 40 in good health. Material for sequencing was naive CD4+ T cells sorted from blood. The subset was: CD45RA+ positively selected. This chain joins TRBV20-1 and TRBJ1-1; tentatively, D is TRBD1 (6 bases). The CDR3 bases are TGCAGTGCTAGGAAACAGGGTGGGGCTTTCTTT. This sequence encodes CSARKQGGAFF.